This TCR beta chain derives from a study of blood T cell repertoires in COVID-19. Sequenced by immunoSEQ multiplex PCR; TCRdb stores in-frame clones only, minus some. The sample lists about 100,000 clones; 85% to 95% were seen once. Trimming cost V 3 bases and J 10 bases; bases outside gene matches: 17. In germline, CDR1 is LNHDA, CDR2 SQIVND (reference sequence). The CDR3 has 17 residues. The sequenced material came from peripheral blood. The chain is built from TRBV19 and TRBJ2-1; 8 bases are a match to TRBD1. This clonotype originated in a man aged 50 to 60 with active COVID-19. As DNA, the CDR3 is TGTGCCAGTAGTATCTGGGCCGGGACAGGCCCTACGGAGGAGCAGTTCTTC. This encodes CASSIWAGTGPTEEQFF.